This T cell receptor beta chain was retrieved from a study of T cells in Graves' hyperthyroidism and ophthalmopathy (dated by TCRdb to about 2019). As for the study more broadly: Peripheral blood samples were taken at the time of initial diagnosis, prior to any treatment. TCR Vbeta CDR3 sequencing of around 130 peripheral blood samples (fewer than 45 ophthalmopathy, 75 or so hyperthyroidism and roughly 17 progressor patients) is reported in the paper. Whether ophthalmopathy could be predicted prospectively was tested in an independent validation cohort made up of 18 to 20 hyperthyroidism patients plus 17 patients who later progressed to ophthalmopathy. After sampling, hyperthyroidism patients received methimazole starting at 30 mg daily, and ophthalmopathy patients received high-dose intravenous methylprednisolone. Thyroid tissue and blood T-cell repertoires from several Graves' hyperthyroidism patients were also compared in the study. The 85 to 100 discovery patients were randomly split 7:3 into training and test sets. To identify TCR V-J signatures that set the groups apart, the researchers used a discovery cohort of 90 to 100 patients, made up of around 40 with Graves' ophthalmopathy and some 60 with stable Graves' hyperthyroidism. Study-wide conclusions, independent of this receptor: Most expanded thyroid clonotypes (frequency above 0.001) were also detected in blood, a finding suggesting that blood repertoires may reflect thyroid immune responses. Sample size was not statistically predetermined, and investigators were not blinded to group allocation. In validation, the model predicted progression to ophthalmopathy with around 71% sensitivity and approximately 78% specificity, a median of 6.5 months before onset. A 13 V-J signature model separated ophthalmopathy from stable hyperthyroidism, with 87.88% sensitivity and roughly 84% specificity in cross-validation and 80%/75% in testing.

Deletion took 2 bases off V and 5 bases off J, with a span of 1 base between the germline ends. Sequences WNHNN (CDR1) and SYGVQD (CDR2) are obtained from the germline V gene (reference sequence). The CDR3 starts with the cysteine, ends with the phenylalanine, and has 11 residues. The entry retains the CDR3 DNA only, 33 bases that are in frame from base 1. The TCR beta CDR3 regions were amplified from the RNA transcripts. The TCR CDR3 was subjected to a first round of RT-PCR using the HTBI primer set and the Qiagen OneStep RT-PCR kit. A second multiplex PCR round built the libraries, followed by size selection and purification. Libraries were sequenced paired-end with 100 bp reads on an Illumina HiSeq2000. The paper's data handling went like this. SOAPnuke was used to process the raw data, with reads discarded if the reads contained adapters or uncalled bases, had a mean Phred below 15, or lacked an exact constant-primer or identifier match. COPE v1.2.5 was used to merge high-quality paired reads, and clonotypes were defined as unique nucleotide sequences. Clonotypes were aligned to IMGT TRBV, TRBD and TRBJ reference segments using MiTCR v1.1. Only V-J combinations with frequency above 0.0001, covering about 99% of repertoires, were analysed. The TCS score was defined as the ratio of F50 (clonal expansion) to E x V (chaos), calculated using BLOSUM62-based TCRdist between CDR3 peptides within each V-J. Welch's t-statistics and random forest reduced 500 to 550 V-J features to 13, which were used in a naive Bayes classifier (R e1071). The public reads were reprocessed in TCRdb via fastp at Q25 and MiXCR, keeping in-frame beta chains. Duplicate CDR3 protein sequences are folded into a single record with the most common DNA and genes. What appears here as the V and J calls and clone size reflects TCRdb's work, not the paper's. Counted in this sample were 200,000 or so distinct CDR3 sequences; roughly 17% of them appeared once. Over 45% of the sample goes to the ten largest clones.

Graves' hyperthyroidism was defined as stable when no progression to ophthalmopathy occurred over 18 months of follow-up. Hyperthyroidism patients were aged 18 to 65 years and newly diagnosed, with disease duration of less than 2 months. Exclusion was applied to patients with uncontrolled infections, other autoimmune diseases, pregnancy or lactation. Diagnoses were established on the basis of clinical symptoms, serum thyroxine and TRAb, thyroid ultrasound, and orbital computed tomography. PBMCs were isolated from more than 9 ml of fresh peripheral blood by Ficoll-Paque density gradient centrifugation. Total RNA was extracted with Trizol reagent, and quality was checked on an Agilent 2100 Bioanalyzer. Details on this clonotype: The target of this receptor is not known. No qualities accompany the bases; no much larger clone lies one base away.

Sequenced sample: blood. The sequence is built from TRBV10-1 and TRBJ2-1; confidence is insufficient to name the D gene. This sequence originates from a woman between 50 and 59 years old with Graves' hyperthyroidism. The nucleotides read TGCGCCAGCAGTGAGCACAATGAGCAGTTCTTC. The encoded protein is CASSEHNEQFF.